This T cell receptor beta chain is drawn from a study of blood T cell repertoires in COVID-19. This table comes from immunoSEQ multiplex PCR, and its TCRdb copy is limited to in-frame clones, with some not included. The top ten clones hold 7.3% of a sample with under 200,000 clones, approximately 79% of them seen once. V was trimmed by 8 bases and J by 6 bases, leaving 13 bases between them. This CDR3 is built from 12 residues. From germline, CDR1 is LNHNV and CDR2 YYDKDF (reference sequence). This clone is a singleton in its sample. Sequenced material: PBMCs or T cells enriched from blood (not recorded which). The clonotype originates from a man between 45 and 60 years old who had recovered from COVID-19. V and J are TRBV15 and TRBJ1-2; D is unresolved. The chain's CDR3 is CATATATDGYTF. Written as DNA, the CDR3 is TGTGCCACCGCCACAGCAACCGATGGCTACACCTTC.